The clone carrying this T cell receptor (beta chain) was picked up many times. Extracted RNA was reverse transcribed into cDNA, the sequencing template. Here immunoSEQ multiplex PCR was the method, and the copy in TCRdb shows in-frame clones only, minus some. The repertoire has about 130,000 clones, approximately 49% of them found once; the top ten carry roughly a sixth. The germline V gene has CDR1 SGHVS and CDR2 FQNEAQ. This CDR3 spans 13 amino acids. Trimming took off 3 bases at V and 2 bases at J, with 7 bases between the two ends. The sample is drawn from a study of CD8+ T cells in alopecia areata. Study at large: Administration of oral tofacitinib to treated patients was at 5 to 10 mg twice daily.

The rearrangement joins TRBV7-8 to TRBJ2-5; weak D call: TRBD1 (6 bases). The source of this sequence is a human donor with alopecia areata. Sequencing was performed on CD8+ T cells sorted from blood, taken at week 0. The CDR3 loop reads CASSFDRQETQYF. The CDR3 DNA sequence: TGTGCCAGCAGCTTCGACAGGCAAGAGACCCAGTACTTC.